This is a list of T cell receptor beta chains from one sample in a study of low-dose radiotherapy and immunotherapy resistance in tumors. TCRdb itself ran the reads through MiXCR, one entry per CDR3 protein. Seen here are roughly 100,000 distinct CDR3 sequences, around a fifth observed once, and the top ten hold 10% to 15%. This sample comprised PBMCs, obtained after low-dose radiotherapy plus immunotherapy. These TCRs come from a female donor with ovarian cancer. Both conserved end residues are part of each CDR3. The order of the fields is clone size, V gene, D gene, J gene, CDR3 protein, CDR3 DNA. A D gene is named only where the DNA matches it firmly. Clone size is shown for a subset of rows, as once, few, many or a class of expanded clone.

>many|TRBV7-9|TRBD2|TRBJ2-1
CASSPRGLAGNEQFF
TGTGCCAGCAGCCCGAGGGGACTAGCGGGCAATGAGCAGTTCTTC
>-|TRBV27|TRBD1|TRBJ1-5
CASRGGQISPQHF
TGTGCCAGCAGGGGGGGACAGATTTCGCCCCAGCATTTT
>-|TRBV7-9|TRBD1|TRBJ2-7
CASSFGDSVKEQYF
TGTGCCAGCAGCTTCGGGGACAGTGTTAAGGAGCAGTACTTC
>many|TRBV7-2|-|TRBJ2-3
CASNLLPRADTQYF
TGTGCCAGCAACCTACTTCCCCGAGCAGATACGCAGTATTTT
>many|TRBV18|TRBD2|TRBJ2-1
CASSLRGGSSYNEQFF
TGTGCCAGCAGCCTCCGGGGGGGGAGCTCCTACAATGAGCAGTTCTTC
>many|TRBV20-1|TRBD2|TRBJ2-7
CSARALLAGAYEQYF
TGCAGTGCTAGGGCCCTTCTAGCGGGAGCCTACGAGCAGTACTTC
>many|TRBV24-1|-|TRBJ2-1
CATSAPFPSREQFF
TGTGCCACCAGTGCCCCATTTCCCTCGCGTGAGCAGTTCTTC
>many|TRBV9|-|TRBJ2-3
CASSVDLDTQYF
TGTGCCAGCAGCGTAGACTTAGATACGCAGTATTTT
>many|TRBV2|-|TRBJ1-1
CASSVEGNTEAFF
TGTGCCAGCAGTGTTGAAGGGAACACTGAAGCTTTCTTT
>many|TRBV4-1|-|TRBJ1-1
CASSHRPNAGNTEAFF
TGCGCCAGCAGCCACCGACCCAACGCGGGGAACACTGAAGCTTTCTTT
>-|TRBV5-1|-|TRBJ1-2
CASSPLGVYGYTF
TGCGCCAGCAGCCCCTTAGGGGTCTATGGCTACACCTTC
>-|TRBV6-8|-|TRBJ1-2
CASSFLGDGYTF
TGTGCCTCCTCCTTTCTCGGGGACGGCTACACCTTC
>many|TRBV6-2/TRBV6-3|-|TRBJ2-5
CASSYGGPETQYF
TGTGCCAGCAGTTATGGGGGGCCCGAGACCCAGTACTTC
>many|TRBV29-1|-|TRBJ2-7
CSVEIPGGSYEQYF
TGCAGCGTTGAGATCCCGGGTGGCTCCTACGAGCAGTACTTC
>many|TRBV5-1|TRBD1|TRBJ2-5
CASSSGQGGHQETQYF
TGCGCCAGCAGCTCGGGACAGGGTGGTCATCAAGAGACCCAGTACTTC
>-|TRBV7-2|-|TRBJ2-6
CASSFRSGANVLTF
TGTGCCAGCAGCTTTCGCTCTGGGGCCAACGTCCTGACTTTC
>many|TRBV12-3/TRBV12-4|-|TRBJ2-1
CASSLAGTNEQFF
TGTGCCAGCAGTTTAGCAGGGACAAATGAGCAGTTCTTC
>many|TRBV3-1|TRBD1|TRBJ1-2
CASSLGTVNYGYTF
TGTGCCAGCAGCCTCGGGACAGTTAACTATGGCTACACCTTC
>many|TRBV7-2|-|TRBJ2-1
CASSSSDYLYNEQFF
TGTGCCAGCAGCTCGTCGGACTACCTTTACAATGAGCAGTTCTTC
>-|TRBV30|-|TRBJ2-2
CAWAPRTAGELFF
TGTGCCTGGGCCCCTAGAACGGCCGGGGAGCTGTTTTTT
>many|TRBV10-3|-|TRBJ2-1
CAISDSGLGSSYNEQFF
TGTGCCATCAGTGACTCCGGGTTGGGATCCTCCTACAATGAGCAGTTCTTC
>many|TRBV28|-|TRBJ1-1
CASSGGGAGDTEAFF
TGTGCCAGCAGTGGTGGCGGGGCGGGCGACACTGAAGCTTTCTTT
>many|TRBV6-8|TRBD1|TRBJ1-1
CASSNRGQGKQAFF
TGTGCCAGCAGTAATAGGGGACAGGGGAAGCAAGCTTTCTTT
>many|TRBV3-1|-|TRBJ1-2
CASSQGRRAGGGYTF
TGTGCCAGCAGCCAAGGTCGTCGGGCAGGAGGAGGCTACACCTTC
>many|TRBV7-6|-|TRBJ1-1
CASSLGRYQTRGLNTEAFF
TGTGCCAGCAGCTTAGGTCGATACCAAACGAGAGGCTTGAACACTGAAGCTTTCTTT
>many|TRBV6-2/TRBV6-3|-|TRBJ1-5
CASIRYPNQPQHF
TGTGCCAGCATTCGATATCCCAATCAGCCCCAGCATTTT
>many|TRBV18|-|TRBJ2-7
CASSPRQGGSSEQYF
TGTGCCAGCTCACCACGACAGGGAGGTTCGAGTGAGCAGTACTTC
>many|TRBV20-1|TRBD1|TRBJ1-6
CSAREPTGTGWGNSPLHF
TGCAGTGCTAGAGAGCCGACCGGGACAGGGTGGGGTAATTCACCCCTCCACTTT
>-|TRBV5-4|TRBD2|TRBJ2-1
CASSPRDGGASANEQFF
TGTGCCAGCAGCCCCCGGGACGGGGGGGCCTCGGCGAATGAGCAGTTCTTC